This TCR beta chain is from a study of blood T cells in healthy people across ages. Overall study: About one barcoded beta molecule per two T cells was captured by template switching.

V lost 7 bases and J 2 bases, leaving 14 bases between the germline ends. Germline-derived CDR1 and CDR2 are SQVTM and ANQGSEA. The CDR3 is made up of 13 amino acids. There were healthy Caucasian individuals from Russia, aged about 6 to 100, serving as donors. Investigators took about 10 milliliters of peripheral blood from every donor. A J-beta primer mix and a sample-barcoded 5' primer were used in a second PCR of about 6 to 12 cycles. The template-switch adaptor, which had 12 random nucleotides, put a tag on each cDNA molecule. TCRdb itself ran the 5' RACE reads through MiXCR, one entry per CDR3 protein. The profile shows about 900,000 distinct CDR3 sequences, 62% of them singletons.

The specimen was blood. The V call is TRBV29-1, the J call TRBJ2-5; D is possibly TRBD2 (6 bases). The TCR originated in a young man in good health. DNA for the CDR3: TGCAGCGCCCGTCGGGGGTATCAAGAGACCCAGTACTTC. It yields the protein CSARRGYQETQYF.